Below are 22 T cell receptor beta chains sequenced from a single sample in a study of T cells in tuberculosis. Assay: immunoSEQ multiplex PCR; the TCRdb copy retains only in-frame clones and omits some. The repertoire holds roughly 59,000 clones, with 81% as singletons. Thawed, overnight-rested PBMC were stained with GMM-loaded CD1B tetramer, viability dye and anti-CD3, then sorted. The CD1B tetramers carried C32 glucose monomycolate purified from Rhodococcus equi. The sample taken for sequencing was CD1b-GMM tetramer-negative cells sorted from PBMCs. Receptors were obtained from an adult woman with latent tuberculosis.

The chain recombines TRBV6-6 with TRBJ1-6; TRBD1 agrees at 8 bases. Germline CDR1 and CDR2: MNHNY and SVGAGI (reference sequence). There are 15 residues in the CDR3. Unmatched junction bases numbered 4, after V lost 2 bases and J lost 7 bases. This chain's CDR3 is CASSYEQGANSPLHF. The CDR3 DNA reads TGTGCCAGCAGTTACGAGCAGGGGGCAAATTCACCCCTCCACTTT.

This sequence joins TRBV4-3 and TRBJ2-3; TRBD1 matches at 8 bases. With 4 bases clipped from V and 5 bases from J, the junction kept 14 bases outside the gene matches. This CDR3 has 17 residues. The germline gives CDR1 LGHNA, CDR2 YSLEER. In DNA, the CDR3 is TGCGCCAGCAGCCCCACCGCGGCAGGGGGCTGGGAAGATACGCAGTATTTT. Translating gives CASSPTAAGGWEDTQYF.

The chain carries TRBV29-1 and TRBJ2-3, with a tentative D call TRBD2 (5 bases). V lost 4 bases to trimming and J lost 0 bases, with 8 bases between them. This CDR3 has 13 amino acids. The germline V gene has CDR1 SQVTM and CDR2 ANQGSEA. The CDR3, as DNA: TGCAGCGTTGTAGGAGGCAGCACAGATACGCAGTATTTT. Residues: CSVVGGSTDTQYF.

This chain's CDR3 is CASSPTGRMNTEAFF. For the CDR3, the DNA is TGTGCCAGCAGCCCGACAGGGCGCATGAACACTGAAGCTTTCTTT. The V and J genes are TRBV7-2 and TRBJ1-1; TRBD1 matches 7 bases. The CDR3 length is 15 residues. The germline V gene encodes CDR1 SGHTA and CDR2 FQGNSA. V shed 5 bases and J 0 bases; nucleotides not matched to a gene: 6.

This rearrangement joins TRBV27 to TRBJ2-3; 7 nucleotides agree with TRBD1. This CDR3 has 13 residues. Unmatched junction bases numbered 1, after V lost 3 bases and J lost 4 bases. CDR1 and CDR2 from the germline V gene are MNHEY and SMNVEV (reference sequence). CDR3 in amino acids: CASSFDRADTQYF. Here the CDR3 DNA reads TGTGCCAGCAGTTTCGACAGGGCAGATACGCAGTATTTT.

The chain couples TRBV21-1 to TRBJ2-1; the table's D call TRBD2 went unverified against the DNA. TRBV21-1 is assigned pseudogene status. The CDR3 covers 18 residues. CDR3 sequence: CASSLQPFCGRANDEQFF. The CDR3, as DNA: TGTGCCAGCAGCTTACAACCCTTTTGCGGGAGGGCCAACGATGAGCAGTTCTTC.

This chain uses TRBV29-1 with TRBJ2-7; D gene unclear. Germline V gene sequence: CDR1 SQVTM, CDR2 ANQGSEA. V lost 5 bases, J lost 2 bases, and 7 bases lay in between. The CDR3 is 11 residues long. CDR3 amino acids: CSVFGAYEQYF. The CDR3 nucleotides read TGCAGCGTTTTCGGAGCCTACGAGCAGTACTTC.

The chain carries TRBV29-1 and TRBJ1-1, with 8 bases lining up with TRBD1. This CDR3 comprises 12 residues. Germline values: CDR1 SQVTM, CDR2 ANQGSEA. With 5 bases clipped from V and 3 bases from J, the junction kept 2 bases outside the gene matches. CDR3 sequence: CSVTQGDTEAFF. CDR3 in DNA: TGCAGCGTTACACAGGGGGACACTGAAGCTTTCTTT.

This clone was counted only a few times. The CDR3 region has the DNA TGTGCCAGCAACCCGGACAGGGGAACTGAAGCTTTCTTT. This gives the protein CASNPDRGTEAFF. This chain joins TRBV7-2 and TRBJ1-1, with TRBD1 identical over 9 bases. CDR1 and CDR2 (germline): SGHTA, FQGNSA. The V segment lost 7 bases and the J segment 5 bases; nucleotides outside the gene matches: 5. This CDR3 is 13 amino acids long.

The rearrangement uses TRBV29-1 and TRBJ2-7, with 8 bases matching TRBD1. The CDR3 is made up of 14 amino acids. Trimming removed 7 bases from V and 6 bases from J; junction bases left unmatched: 14. The germline V gene has CDR1 SQVTM and CDR2 ANQGSEA. As DNA, the CDR3 is TGCAGCGGGTCTCGGGACAGGCCGAAATGCGAGCAGTACTTC. Residues: CSGSRDRPKCEQYF.

CDR3 coding DNA: TGTGCCACCCAGGGCGCCAATCAGCCCCAGCATTTT. Its protein is CATQGANQPQHF. The chain is built from TRBV28 and TRBJ1-5, with a possible D match to TRBD1 (5 bases). The CDR3 is made up of 12 amino acids. Germline V gene data show CDR1 as MDHEN and CDR2 as SYDVKM. V lost 10 bases, J lost 3 bases, and 10 bases lay in between.

This clone was detected only a few times. The chain is built from TRBV28 and TRBJ1-2, with TRBD1 identical over 11 bases. After removal of 5 bases from V and 5 bases from J, the junction contained 10 bases not matched to a gene. This CDR3 has 16 residues. Germline loops: CDR1 MDHEN, CDR2 SYDVKM. This chain's CDR3 is CASSLLLGTGGYGYTF. CDR3 nucleotides: TGTGCCAGCAGTCTGCTACTCGGGACAGGGGGTTATGGCTACACCTTC.

The DNA for the CDR3 is TGTGCCAGCAGTGCGGGGGGGAACACTGAAGCTTTCTTT. Its protein product is CASSAGGNTEAFF. V and J are TRBV2 and TRBJ1-1; possible D gene TRBD1, 5 bases. V lost 4 bases and J 1 base, leaving 7 bases between the germline ends. This CDR3 comprises 13 residues. Germline lookup yields CDR1 SNHLY and CDR2 FYNNEI. The full variable domain, completed using reference TRBV2 and TRBJ1-1, is EPEVTQTPSHQVTQMGQEVILRCVPISNHLYFYWYRQILGQKVEFLVSFYNNEISEKSEIFDDQFSVERPDGSNFTLKIRSTKLEDSAMYFCASSAGGNTEAFFGQGTRLTVV.

The chain combines TRBV5-6 with TRBJ2-3, with 7 bases that match TRBD2. Trimming cost V 0 bases and J 6 bases; bases outside gene matches: 7. Germline V gene data show CDR1 as SGHDT and CDR2 as YYEEEE. The CDR3 contains 15 residues. CDR3 residues: CASSLDGLGYDTQYF. The CDR3 DNA reads as TGTGCCAGCAGCTTGGATGGACTAGGGTATGATACGCAGTATTTT.

The rearrangement joins TRBV6-1 to TRBJ2-5; 7 positions match TRBD1. Germline values: CDR1 MNHNS, CDR2 SASEGT. The CDR3 spans 16 residues. V lost 4 bases and J lost 1; bases outside the gene matches: 9. The CDR3 DNA follows: TGTGCCAGCAGTGGCCGGGACAGTATACTCCAAGAGACCCAGTACTTC. It yields the protein CASSGRDSILQETQYF.

Comments on this clone: Other DNA sequences in this specimen translate into the identical CDR3. V gene TRBV6-5 combines with J gene TRBJ2-1; perhaps TRBD2 as D (5 bases). The V end lost 0 bases, the J end lost 9 bases, and 12 bases lay between the germline ends. CDR3 length equals 14 residues. Germline V gene lookup returns CDR1 MNHEY and CDR2 SVGAGI. The CDR3 bases are TGTGCCAGCAGTTACTCAACGGGGTTGAGTGAGCAGTTCTTC. Its translation is CASSYSTGLSEQFF.

V usage is TRBV6-5 and J usage is TRBJ2-7, with 15 bases lining up with TRBD2. CDR1 is MNHEY, CDR2 SVGAGI, per germline. This CDR3 comprises 16 residues. V trimming: 4 bases; J trimming: 7 bases; junction bases outside the gene matches: 8. CDR3: CASSSPGLAGGGEQYF. The DNA for the CDR3 is TGTGCCAGCAGTTCCCCTGGACTAGCGGGAGGGGGGGAGCAGTACTTC.

This sequence joins TRBV25-1 and TRBJ2-1; 10 bases are a match to TRBD2. The CDR3 contains 17 residues. Germline V CDR1 and CDR2: MGHDK, SYGVNS. J lost 7 bases, V lost 2 bases, and 11 bases had no gene match. The CDR3 region is CASSEDRGSGGRNEQFF. CDR3 DNA: TGTGCCAGCAGTGAAGATCGGGGTAGCGGGGGGAGAAATGAGCAGTTCTTC.

The chain uses TRBV2 and TRBJ2-2; D is uncertain. CDR3 length equals 12 residues. V was pared by 4 bases and J by 5 bases, with 5 bases between. Germline-derived CDR1 and CDR2 are SNHLY and FYNNEI. The DNA for the CDR3 is TGTGCCAGCAGTGTGACTACCGGGGAGCTGTTTTTT. Residues: CASSVTTGELFF.

The chain is built from TRBV12-5 and TRBJ2-1; D gene ambiguous. The V gene lost 2 bases and the J gene lost 8 bases, with 13 bases spanning the gap. This CDR3 is 14 amino acids long. The germline V gene encodes CDR1 LGHNT and CDR2 FRNRAP. CDR3 protein: CASGLPPDEDEQFF. CDR3 DNA: TGTGCTAGTGGTTTGCCCCCCGACGAGGATGAGCAGTTCTTC.

The chain employs TRBV7-6 and TRBJ2-2; D is perhaps TRBD1 (5 bases). There are 18 residues in the CDR3. Germline CDR1 is SGHVS and CDR2 is FNYEAQ. V shed 1 base and J shed 0 bases, with 15 bases lying between them. CDR3 amino acids: CASSLEGTGVSNTGELFF. CDR3 DNA sequence: TGTGCCAGCAGCTTAGAAGGTACAGGCGTTTCGAACACCGGGGAGCTGTTTTTT.

The chain couples TRBV9 to TRBJ1-3; D gene uncertain. The CDR3 is 14 amino acids. Per the germline V gene, CDR1 is SGDLS and CDR2 is YYNGEE. The germline V and J ends were trimmed by 0 bases and 3 bases, with 7 bases remaining between them. CDR3 DNA sequence: TGTGCCAGCAGCGTAGCGGGAAGTGGAAACACCATATATTTT. Protein product: CASSVAGSGNTIYF. The full variable domain, with the rest looked up from reference TRBV9 and TRBJ1-3, is DSGVTQTPKHLITATGQRVTLRCSPRSGDLSVYWYQQSLDQGLQFLIQYYNGEERAKGNILERFSAQQFPDLHSELNLSSLELGDSALYFCASSVAGSGNTIYFGEGSWLTVV.